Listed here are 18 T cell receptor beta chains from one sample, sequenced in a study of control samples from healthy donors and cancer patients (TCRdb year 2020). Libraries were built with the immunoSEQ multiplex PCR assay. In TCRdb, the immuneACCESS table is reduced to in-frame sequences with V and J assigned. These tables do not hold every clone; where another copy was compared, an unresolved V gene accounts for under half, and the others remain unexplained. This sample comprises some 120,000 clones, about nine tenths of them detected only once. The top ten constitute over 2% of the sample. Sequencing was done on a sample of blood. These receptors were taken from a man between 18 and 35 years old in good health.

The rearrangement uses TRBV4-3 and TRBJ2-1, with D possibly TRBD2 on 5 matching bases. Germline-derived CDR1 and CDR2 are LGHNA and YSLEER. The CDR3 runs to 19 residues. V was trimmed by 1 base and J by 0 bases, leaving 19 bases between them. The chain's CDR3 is CASSQAWNPGLFSYNEQFF. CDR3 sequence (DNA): TGCGCCAGCAGCCAAGCTTGGAACCCCGGACTCTTCTCCTACAATGAGCAGTTCTTC.

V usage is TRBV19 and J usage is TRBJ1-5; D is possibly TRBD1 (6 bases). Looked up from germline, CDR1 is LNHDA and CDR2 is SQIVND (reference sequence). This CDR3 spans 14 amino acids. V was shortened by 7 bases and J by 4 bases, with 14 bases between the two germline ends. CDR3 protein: CASTPGVGNQPQHF. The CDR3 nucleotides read TGTGCCAGTACCCCAGGGGTTGGGAATCAGCCCCAGCATTTT.

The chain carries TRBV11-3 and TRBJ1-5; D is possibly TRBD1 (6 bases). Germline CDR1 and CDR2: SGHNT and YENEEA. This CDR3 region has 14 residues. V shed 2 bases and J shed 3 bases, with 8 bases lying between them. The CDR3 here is CASSLRGDNQPQHF. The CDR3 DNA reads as TGTGCCAGCAGCTTAAGGGGGGACAATCAGCCCCAGCATTTT.

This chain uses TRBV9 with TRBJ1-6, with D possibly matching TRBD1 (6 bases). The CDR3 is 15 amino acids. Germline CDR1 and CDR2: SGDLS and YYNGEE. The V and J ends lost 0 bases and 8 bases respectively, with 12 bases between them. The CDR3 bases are TGTGCCAGCAGCGTAGACAGGGCCAGGGATTCACCCCTCCACTTT. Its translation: CASSVDRARDSPLHF.

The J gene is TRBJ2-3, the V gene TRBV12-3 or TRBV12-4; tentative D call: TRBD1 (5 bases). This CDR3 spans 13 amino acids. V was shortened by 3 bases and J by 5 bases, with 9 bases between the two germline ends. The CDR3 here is CASSFGREDTQYF. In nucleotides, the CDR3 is TGTGCCAGCAGTTTCGGCAGGGAAGATACGCAGTATTTT.

This chain's CDR3 is CASSPFRDSETQYF. The CDR3 region has the DNA TGTGCCAGCTCACCCTTCCGGGACTCGGAGACCCAGTACTTC. The rearrangement uses TRBV18 and TRBJ2-5; D may be TRBD2 (6 bases). Germline CDR1 reads KGHSH; CDR2 reads LQKENI. The CDR3 runs to 14 residues. Trimming left V 3 bases short and J 5 bases short, with 13 bases between.

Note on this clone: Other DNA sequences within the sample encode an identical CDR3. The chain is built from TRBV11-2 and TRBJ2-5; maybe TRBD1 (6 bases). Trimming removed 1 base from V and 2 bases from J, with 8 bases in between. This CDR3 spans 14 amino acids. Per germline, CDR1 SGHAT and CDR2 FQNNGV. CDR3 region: CASSLGTVQETQYF. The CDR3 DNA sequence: TGTGCCAGCAGCTTAGGGACAGTTCAAGAGACCCAGTACTTC.

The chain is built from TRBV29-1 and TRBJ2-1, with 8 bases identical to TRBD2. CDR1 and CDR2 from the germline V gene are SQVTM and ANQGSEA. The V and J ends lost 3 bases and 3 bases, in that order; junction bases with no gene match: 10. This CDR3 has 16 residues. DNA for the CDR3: TGCAGCGTTGACTTCTCAATAGCGGGGAACTACAATGAGCAGTTCTTC. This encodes CSVDFSIAGNYNEQFF.

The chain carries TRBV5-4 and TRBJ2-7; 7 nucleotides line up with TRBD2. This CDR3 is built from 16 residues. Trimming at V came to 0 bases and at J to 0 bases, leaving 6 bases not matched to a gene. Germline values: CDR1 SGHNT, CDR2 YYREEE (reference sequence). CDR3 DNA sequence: TGTGCCAGCAGCTTGGCCTCTAGCGGAGCCTCCTACGAGCAGTACTTC. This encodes CASSLASSGASYEQYF.

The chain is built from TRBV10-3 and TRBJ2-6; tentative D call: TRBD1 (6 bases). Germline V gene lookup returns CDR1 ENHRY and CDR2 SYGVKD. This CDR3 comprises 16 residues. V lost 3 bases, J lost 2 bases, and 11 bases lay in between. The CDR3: CAISEPGVAGANVLTF. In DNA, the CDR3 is TGTGCCATCAGTGAACCAGGGGTGGCTGGGGCCAACGTCCTGACTTTC.

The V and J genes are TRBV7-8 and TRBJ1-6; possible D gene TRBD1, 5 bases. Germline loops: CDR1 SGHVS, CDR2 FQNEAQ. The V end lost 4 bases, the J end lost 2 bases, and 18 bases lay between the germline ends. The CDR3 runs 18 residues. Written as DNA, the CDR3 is TGTGCCAGCAGCTCTTCCCAATTCGGGGCTACCTATAATTCACCCCTCCACTTT. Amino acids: CASSSSQFGATYNSPLHF.

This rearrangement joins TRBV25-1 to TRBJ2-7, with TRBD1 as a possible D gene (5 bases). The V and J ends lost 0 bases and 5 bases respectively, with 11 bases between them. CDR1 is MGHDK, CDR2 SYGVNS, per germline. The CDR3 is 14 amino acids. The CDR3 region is CASSEYQGGDEQYF. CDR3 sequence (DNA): TGTGCCAGCAGTGAATACCAGGGTGGCGACGAGCAGTACTTC.

CDR3 amino acids: CASRSGTDLNTEAFF. DNA of the CDR3: TGTGCCAGCAGGTCAGGGACCGATCTGAACACTGAAGCTTTCTTT. The J gene is TRBJ1-1, the V gene TRBV4-2, with D possibly matching TRBD1 (5 bases). V lost 6 bases and J lost 0, with 14 bases in between. This CDR3 is built from 15 residues. Germline V gives CDR1 LGHNA, CDR2 YNFKEQ.

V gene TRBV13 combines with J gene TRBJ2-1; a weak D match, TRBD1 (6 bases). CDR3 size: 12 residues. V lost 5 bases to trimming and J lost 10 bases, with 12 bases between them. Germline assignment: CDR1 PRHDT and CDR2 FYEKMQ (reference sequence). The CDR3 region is CASSGTGLEQFF. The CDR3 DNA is TGTGCCAGCAGCGGAACAGGGTTGGAGCAGTTCTTC.

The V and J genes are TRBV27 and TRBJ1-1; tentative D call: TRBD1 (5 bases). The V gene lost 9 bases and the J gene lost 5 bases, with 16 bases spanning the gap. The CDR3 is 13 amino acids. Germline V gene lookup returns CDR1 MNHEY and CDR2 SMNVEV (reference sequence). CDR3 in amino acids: CASWIRESTEAFF. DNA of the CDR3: TGTGCCAGTTGGATCAGGGAGTCGACTGAAGCTTTCTTT.

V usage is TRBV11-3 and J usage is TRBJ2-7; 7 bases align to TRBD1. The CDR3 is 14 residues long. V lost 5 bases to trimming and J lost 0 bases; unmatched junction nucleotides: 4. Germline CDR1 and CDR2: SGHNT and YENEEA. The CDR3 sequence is CASSTSGGSYEQYV. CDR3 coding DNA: TGTGCCAGCAGCACTTCAGGGGGCTCCTACGAGCAGTACGTC.

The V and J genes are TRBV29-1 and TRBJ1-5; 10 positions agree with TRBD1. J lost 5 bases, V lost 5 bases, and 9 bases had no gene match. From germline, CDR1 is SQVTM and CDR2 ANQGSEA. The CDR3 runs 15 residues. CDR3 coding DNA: TGCAGCGTTTCACATGGACAGGGGGGAGATCAGCCCCAGCATTTT. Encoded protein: CSVSHGQGGDQPQHF.

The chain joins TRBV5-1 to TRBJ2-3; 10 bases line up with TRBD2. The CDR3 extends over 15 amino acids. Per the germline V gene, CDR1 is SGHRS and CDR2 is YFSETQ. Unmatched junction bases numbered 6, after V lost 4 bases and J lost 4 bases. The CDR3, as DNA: TGCGCCAGCAGCCCCGGGACTAGCGAGTCAGATACGCAGTATTTT. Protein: CASSPGTSESDTQYF.